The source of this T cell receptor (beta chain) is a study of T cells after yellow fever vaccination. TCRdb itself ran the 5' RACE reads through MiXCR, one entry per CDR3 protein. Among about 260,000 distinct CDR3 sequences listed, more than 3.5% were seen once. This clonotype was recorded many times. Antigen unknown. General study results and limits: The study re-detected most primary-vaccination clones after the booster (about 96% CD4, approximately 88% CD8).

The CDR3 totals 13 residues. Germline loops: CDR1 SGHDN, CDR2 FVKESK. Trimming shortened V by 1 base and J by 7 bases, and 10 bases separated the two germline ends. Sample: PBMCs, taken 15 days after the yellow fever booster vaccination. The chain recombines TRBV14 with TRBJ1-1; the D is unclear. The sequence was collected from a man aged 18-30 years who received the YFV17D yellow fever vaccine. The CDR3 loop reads CASSQAYWGEAFF. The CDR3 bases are TGTGCCAGCAGCCAAGCCTACTGGGGTGAAGCTTTCTTT.